Listed below are T cell receptor beta chains from one sample, sequenced in a study of tumor and adjacent non-tumor tissue in lung cancer. One entry per CDR3 protein, called by TCRdb with MiXCR from the multiplex PCR reads. This sample has some 51,000 distinct CDR3 sequences, with more than 55% found just once. Sequenced: distant non-tumor lung tissue. The source of these receptors is a woman aged 70 to 79 with non-small cell lung cancer. Each CDR3 is given with its conserved first and last residue. D genes are given only for firm matches. Size is omitted from some rows. Given values are once, few, many or a class for expanded clones.

D	V	size	J	DNA	CDR3
TRBD1	TRBV11-2	NA	TRBJ2-1	TGTGCCAGCATCTTAGTTTGGACAGGGGTCTACAATGAGCAGTTCTTC	CASILVWTGVYNEQFF
NA	TRBV20-1	many	TRBJ2-3	TGCAGTGCTAGACGGGCTAGCAGATCCACAGATACGCAGTATTTT	CSARRASRSTDTQYF
NA	TRBV12-3/TRBV12-4	NA	TRBJ2-4	TGTGCCAGCATGCCTTTACAGGAAGCGCGTGGGGTCAAAAACATTCAGTACTTC	CASMPLQEARGVKNIQYF
NA	TRBV6-5	NA	TRBJ2-2	TGTGCCAGCAGTGGGCATCTCCGCGCCGGGGAGCTGTTATTT	CASSGHLRAGELLF
TRBD2	TRBV6-2/TRBV6-3	NA	TRBJ2-7	TGTGCCAGCAGTCTTCTAGCGGCCTACGAGCGGTACTTC	CASSLLAAYERYF
TRBD1	TRBV5-1	NA	TRBJ2-5	TGCGCCAGCAGTGAATCGGACAGGGAGGAGACCCAGTACTTC	CASSESDREETQYF
TRBD1	TRBV4-1	once	TRBJ1-1	TGCGCCAGCAGCCACAGGACAGGGAACACAGAAGCTTTCTTT	CASSHRTGNTEAFF
NA	TRBV29-1	many	TRBJ2-7	TGCAGCGTTGGGGCTAGGGGCGAGCAGTACTTC	CSVGARGEQYF
TRBD2	TRBV4-1	NA	TRBJ2-1	TGCACCAGCAGCCAAGATTCAGCGGGAGGGTACAATGAGCAGTTCTTC	CTSSQDSAGGYNEQFF
NA	TRBV29-1	many	TRBJ1-1	TGCAGCGTCCAGAGTGCAAGAACTTCTCAGGACGATGCAGCTTTCTTT	CSVQSARTSQDDAAFF
NA	TRBV11-2	NA	TRBJ2-3	TGTGCCAGCAGCTCCGTAGCGGAGGATACACAGTATTTT	CASSSVAEDTQYF
NA	TRBV12-3/TRBV12-4	NA	TRBJ1-1	TGTGCCAGCAGTTGGGGAGATAGGGGGACCACTGAAGCTTTCTTT	CASSWGDRGTTEAFF
NA	TRBV6-5	NA	TRBJ1-1	TGTGCCAACACTAGGGATGTGAACACTGAAGCTTTCTTT	CANTRDVNTEAFF